Below, 24 T cell receptor beta chains from the same sample are listed, as sequenced in a study of shared T cell receptors in the human thymus. TCRdb's table, derived via immunoSEQ multiplex PCR, lists solely in-frame clones and lacks some. The table has over 650,000 clones, around 87% seen once. In addition, the sample was reused for a study of human thymus T cells.

Material for sequencing was thymocytes. Source of these receptors: a boy under two years old with a congenital heart defect.

V gene TRBV7-2 combines with J gene TRBJ2-2; tentative D call: TRBD2 (6 bases). The germline CDR1 and CDR2 sequences are SGHTA and FQGNSA. V was shortened by 4 bases and J by 2 bases, with 20 bases between the two germline ends. The CDR3 sequence is 18 residues long. Here the CDR3 reads CASSSQTSPDLNTGELFF. The CDR3 region has the DNA TGTGCCAGCAGCTCCCAGACTAGTCCGGATCTAAACACCGGGGAGCTGTTTTTT.

V usage is TRBV6-1 and J usage is TRBJ1-1; D unresolved. Germline V gene data show CDR1 as MNHNS and CDR2 as SASEGT. The CDR3 runs 14 residues. Trimming removed 3 bases at V and 1 base at J, with 9 bases between. The CDR3 DNA follows: TGTGCCAGCAGTGAGAACAGTCCGAACACTGAAGCTTTCTTT. It is translated as CASSENSPNTEAFF.

This clone was counted only a few times. CDR3 in amino acids: CSATGEDTEAFF. DNA for the CDR3: TGCAGCGCGACAGGGGAGGACACTGAAGCTTTCTTT. This sequence joins TRBV29-1 and TRBJ1-1; 8 bases are shared with TRBD1. In germline, CDR1 is SQVTM, CDR2 ANQGSEA. CDR3 size: 12 residues. V dropped 7 bases and J dropped 3; count of bases not matched to a gene: 4.

The chain employs TRBV5-6 and TRBJ2-3; 8 nucleotides agree with TRBD2. The germline V gene encodes CDR1 SGHDT and CDR2 YYEEEE. Trimming took 1 base from V and 3 from J; bases not matched to a gene: 4. The CDR3 is made up of 15 amino acids. CDR3 protein: CASSLPGLGTDTQYF. The CDR3 region has the DNA TGTGCCAGCAGCTTGCCGGGACTAGGAACAGATACGCAGTATTTT.

The V and J genes are TRBV5-6 and TRBJ1-1; possibly TRBD1 for D (6 bases). CDR1 is SGHDT and CDR2 is YYEEEE in the germline V gene. V was shortened by 3 bases and J by 2 bases, with 14 bases between the two germline ends. The CDR3 extends over 15 amino acids. The CDR3 bases are TGTGCCAGCAGCTCCCCGACAGGTGGAAACACTGAAGCTTTCTTT. Its protein is CASSSPTGGNTEAFF.

This chain joins TRBV9 and TRBJ2-7, with 9 bases that match TRBD2. The V gene's germline CDR1 is SGDLS and CDR2 YYNGEE. The CDR3 runs to 15 residues. Trimming at V came to 0 bases and at J to 4 bases, leaving 5 bases not matched to a gene. For the CDR3, the DNA is TGTGCCAGCAGCGTAGATGAGACTAGCGGATACGAGCAGTACTTC. Protein product: CASSVDETSGYEQYF.

The rearrangement joins TRBV10-3 to TRBJ2-5, with 10 bases fitting TRBD2. Unmatched junction bases numbered 11, after V lost 3 bases and J lost 7 bases. Germline assignment: CDR1 ENHRY and CDR2 SYGVKD. The CDR3 runs 16 residues. The CDR3: CAISDSAGGLPGTQYF. CDR3 bases: TGTGCCATCAGTGATTCAGCGGGGGGGCTTCCCGGGACCCAGTACTTC.

The genes are TRBV7-2 and TRBJ2-7; 10 nucleotides match TRBD1. This CDR3 has 17 residues. Germline CDR1 and CDR2: SGHTA and FQGNSA. J gave up 7 bases and V 0 bases, and 12 bases lay outside the gene matches. The CDR3 protein is CASSLAHVGQGIWEQYF. CDR3 bases: TGTGCCAGCAGCTTAGCGCATGTGGGACAGGGGATCTGGGAGCAGTACTTC.

The chain employs TRBV23-1 and TRBJ1-1, with 7 bases identical to TRBD1. TRBV23-1 is known as an ORF, though its function is uncertain. The CDR3 has 14 amino acids. Germline trimming cut 5 bases from V and 2 bases from J; bases unmatched to any gene: 5. The CDR3, as DNA: TGCGCCAGCAGTACGACAGGGCTTAACACTGAAGCTTTCTTT. Its protein is CASSTTGLNTEAFF.

The chain combines TRBV6-1 with TRBJ2-1, with 11 nucleotides matching TRBD1. CDR3 size: 20 residues. Germline CDR1 is MNHNS and CDR2 is SASEGT. The V segment lost 3 bases and the J segment 3 bases; nucleotides outside the gene matches: 16. CDR3 coding DNA: TGTGCCAGCAGTGACCCGGACAGGGGGCAATATACGGGACACTACAATGAGCAGTTCTTC. Its protein is CASSDPDRGQYTGHYNEQFF.

The chain links TRBV9 to TRBJ2-1; possible D gene TRBD1, 6 bases. The CDR3 sequence is 13 residues long. The V end was cut by 0 bases, the J end by 10 bases, with 11 bases between. The germline CDR1 and CDR2 sequences are SGDLS and YYNGEE. The CDR3 sequence: CASSVGGHGEQFF. The CDR3 DNA reads as TGTGCCAGCAGCGTAGGGGGGCACGGGGAGCAGTTCTTC.

Note on this clone: This sample also contains other DNA sequences that code for the same CDR3. This sequence joins TRBV5-1 and TRBJ1-6, with TRBD1 matching 8 bases. The CDR3 spans 17 residues. Per germline, CDR1 SGHRS and CDR2 YFSETQ. V shed 3 bases and J 9 bases; nucleotides not matched to a gene: 14. CDR3 in DNA: TGCGCCAGCAGCTCATGGGCCCGGGGGACAGGTGGTTCACCCCTCCACTTT. Protein: CASSSWARGTGGSPLHF.

CDR3 sequence (DNA): TGTGCTAACCGACAGGGGGAGAACACTGAAGCTTTCTTT. This sequence encodes CANRQGENTEAFF. V usage is TRBV12-5 and J usage is TRBJ1-1; 9 nucleotides line up with TRBD1. V was pared by 10 bases and J by 1 base, with 4 bases of the junction left unmatched. Germline V gives CDR1 LGHNT, CDR2 FRNRAP. This CDR3 is built from 13 residues.

V gene TRBV5-6 combines with J gene TRBJ1-1; no definite D call. In germline, CDR1 is SGHDT, CDR2 YYEEEE. Trimming pared 1 base from V and 5 bases from J, leaving 18 bases between. This CDR3 is 16 amino acids long. CDR3 nucleotides: TGTGCCAGCAGCTTGTCGGAGAGGAGAAGGAAGACTGAAGCTTTCTTT. As protein: CASSLSERRRKTEAFF. The whole variable domain, remainder taken from reference TRBV5-6 and TRBJ1-1, is DAGVTQSPTHLIKTRGQQVTLRCSPKSGHDTVSWYQQALGQGPQFIFQYYEEEERQRGNFPDRFSGHQFPNYSSELNVNALLLGDSALYLCASSLSERRRKTEAFFGQGTRLTVV.

The genes are TRBV6-5 and TRBJ2-2, with D uncertain. V was shortened by 5 bases and J by 0 bases, with 10 bases between the two germline ends. This CDR3 is 15 amino acids long. Germline loops: CDR1 MNHEY, CDR2 SVGAGI. CDR3 nucleotide sequence: TGTGCCAGCAGTGCGGTTGTGGCGAACACCGGGGAGCTGTTTTTT. It specifies CASSAVVANTGELFF.

In this sample, this clone turned up a few times. The J gene is TRBJ2-4, the V gene TRBV20-1, with 7 bases matching TRBD2. CDR1 DFQATT and CDR2 SNEGSKA come from the germline V gene (reference sequence). CDR3 length: 11 amino acids. The CDR3 nucleotides are TGCGCCCGTGGGGGGGAAAACATTCAGTACTTC. Protein sequence: CARGGENIQYF.

The V gene is TRBV19, the J gene TRBJ2-3; 10 positions match TRBD2. Germline lookup yields CDR1 LNHDA and CDR2 SQIVND (reference sequence). The CDR3 covers 16 residues. V lost 4 bases and J lost 2; bases outside the gene matches: 6. The chain's CDR3 is CASSTLAGAHTDTQYF. The DNA for the CDR3 is TGTGCCAGTAGTACGCTAGCGGGAGCGCACACAGATACGCAGTATTTT.

J is TRBJ1-5 and V is TRBV25-1; D may be TRBD1 (5 bases). CDR1 and CDR2 from the germline V gene are MGHDK and SYGVNS. Trimming removed 3 bases from V and 5 bases from J, with 11 bases in between. This CDR3 region has 14 residues. As DNA, the CDR3 is TGTGCCAGCAGTGACCGGGGAGGGGATCAGCCCCAGCATTTT. The encoded protein is CASSDRGGDQPQHF.

V usage is TRBV27 and J usage is TRBJ2-5, with D possibly being TRBD2 (6 bases). Germline V gives CDR1 MNHEY, CDR2 SMNVEV (reference sequence). V dropped 5 bases and J dropped 0 bases, with 16 bases sitting between them. CDR3 length: 16 residues. The CDR3 here is CASSRDRTKYQETQYF. CDR3 coding DNA: TGTGCCAGCAGTAGGGACCGGACTAAGTACCAAGAGACCCAGTACTTC.

The chain is built from TRBV19 and TRBJ1-5, with 8 bases fitting TRBD1. The CDR3 has 17 residues. In germline, CDR1 is LNHDA, CDR2 SQIVND (reference sequence). V shed 5 bases and J 0 bases; nucleotides not matched to a gene: 9. This CDR3 reads CASSLPTGAHSNQPQHF. As DNA, the CDR3 is TGTGCCAGTAGTTTACCGACAGGGGCCCATAGCAATCAGCCCCAGCATTTT.

J is TRBJ2-5 and V is TRBV7-9; weak D call: TRBD1 (6 bases). V lost 5 bases and J lost 0, with 22 bases in between. Germline V CDR1 and CDR2: SEHNR, FQNEAQ (reference sequence). There are 18 residues in the CDR3. CDR3 loop: CASSATGIEGNYQETQYF. The DNA of the CDR3 is TGTGCCAGCAGCGCAACAGGGATCGAGGGGAATTACCAAGAGACCCAGTACTTC.

This clone was counted a few times. The CDR3 sequence is CAWSPKGTGDQPQHF. DNA of the CDR3: TGTGCCTGGAGTCCAAAGGGGACAGGGGACCAGCCCCAGCATTTT. This chain links TRBV30 with TRBJ1-5, with TRBD1 matching 10 bases. V gave up 2 bases and J gave up 7 bases; unmatched junction bases: 8. Germline V gene data show CDR1 as GTSNPN and CDR2 as SVGIG (reference sequence). The CDR3 runs to 15 residues.

This rearrangement joins TRBV7-2 to TRBJ2-2; 8 positions agree with TRBD1. The germline V gene encodes CDR1 SGHTA and CDR2 FQGNSA. This CDR3 has 17 residues. The junction had 9 bases not matched to a gene; V was cut back by 2 bases and J by 4 bases. The CDR3 is CASSLSIRQGFTGELFF. CDR3 nucleotide sequence: TGTGCCAGCAGCTTAAGTATTCGACAGGGGTTCACCGGGGAGCTGTTTTTT.

The chain links TRBV6-6 to TRBJ2-5; possibly TRBD2 for D (5 bases). V lost 4 bases and J lost 5, with 8 bases in between. Germline V gene sequence: CDR1 MNHNY, CDR2 SVGAGI (reference sequence). This CDR3 region has 12 residues. The CDR3 here is CASSCRRETQYF. The CDR3 DNA follows: TGTGCCAGCAGTTGTAGGAGGGAGACCCAGTACTTC.